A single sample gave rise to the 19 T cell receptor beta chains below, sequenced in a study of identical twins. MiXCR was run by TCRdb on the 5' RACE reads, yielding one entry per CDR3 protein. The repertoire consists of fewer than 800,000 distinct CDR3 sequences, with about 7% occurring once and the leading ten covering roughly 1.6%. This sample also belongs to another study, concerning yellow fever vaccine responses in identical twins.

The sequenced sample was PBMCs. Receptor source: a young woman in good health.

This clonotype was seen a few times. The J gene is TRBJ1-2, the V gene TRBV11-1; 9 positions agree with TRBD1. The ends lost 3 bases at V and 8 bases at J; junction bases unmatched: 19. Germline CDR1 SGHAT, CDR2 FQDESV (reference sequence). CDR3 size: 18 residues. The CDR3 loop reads CASSFSQGARFDGIGYTF. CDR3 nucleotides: TGTGCCAGCAGCTTCTCACAGGGGGCGCGATTCGACGGTATCGGCTACACCTTC.

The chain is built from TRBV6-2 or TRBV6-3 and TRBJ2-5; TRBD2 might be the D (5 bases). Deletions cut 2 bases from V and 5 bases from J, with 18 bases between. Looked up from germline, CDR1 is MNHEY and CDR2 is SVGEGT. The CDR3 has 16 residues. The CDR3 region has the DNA TGTGCCAGCAGTTACCCCATAAGTCCGGGCGGGGAGACCCAGTACTTC. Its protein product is CASSYPISPGGETQYF.

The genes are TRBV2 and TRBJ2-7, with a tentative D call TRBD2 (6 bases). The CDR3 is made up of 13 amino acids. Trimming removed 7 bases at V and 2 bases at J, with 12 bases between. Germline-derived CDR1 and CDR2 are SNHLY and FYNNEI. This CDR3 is CASTGAAAYEQYF. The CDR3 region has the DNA TGTGCCAGCACGGGAGCGGCAGCCTACGAGCAGTACTTC.

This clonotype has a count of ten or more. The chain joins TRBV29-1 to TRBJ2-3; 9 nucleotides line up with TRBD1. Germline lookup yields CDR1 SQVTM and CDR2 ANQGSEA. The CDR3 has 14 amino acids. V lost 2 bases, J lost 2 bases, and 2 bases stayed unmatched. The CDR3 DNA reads TGCAGCGTTGAATGGACAGGGGACACAGATACGCAGTATTTT. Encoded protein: CSVEWTGDTDTQYF.

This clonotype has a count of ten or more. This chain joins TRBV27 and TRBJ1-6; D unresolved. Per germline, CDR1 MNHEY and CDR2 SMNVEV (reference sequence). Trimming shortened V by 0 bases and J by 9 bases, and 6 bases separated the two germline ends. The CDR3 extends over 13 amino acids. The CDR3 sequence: CASSLSPFSPLHF. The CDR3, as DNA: TGTGCCAGCAGTTTATCTCCTTTTTCACCCCTCCACTTT.

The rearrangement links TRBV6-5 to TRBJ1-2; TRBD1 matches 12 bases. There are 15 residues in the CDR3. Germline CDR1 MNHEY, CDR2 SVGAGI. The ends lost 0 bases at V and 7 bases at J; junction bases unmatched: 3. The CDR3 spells CASSYSGQGARGYTF. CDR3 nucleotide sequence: TGTGCCAGCAGTTACTCGGGACAGGGGGCGCGTGGCTACACCTTC.

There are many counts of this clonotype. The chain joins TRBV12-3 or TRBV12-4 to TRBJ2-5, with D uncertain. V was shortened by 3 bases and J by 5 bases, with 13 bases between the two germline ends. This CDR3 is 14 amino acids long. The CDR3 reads CASSLDLSTETQYF. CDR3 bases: TGTGCCAGCAGTTTGGATCTAAGTACTGAGACCCAGTACTTC.

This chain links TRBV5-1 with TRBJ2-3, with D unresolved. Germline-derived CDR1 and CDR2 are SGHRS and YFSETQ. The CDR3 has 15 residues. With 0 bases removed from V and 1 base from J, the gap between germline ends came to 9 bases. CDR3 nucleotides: TGCGCCAGCAGCTTGGAGGTTGGGGGCACAGATACGCAGTATTTT. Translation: CASSLEVGGTDTQYF.

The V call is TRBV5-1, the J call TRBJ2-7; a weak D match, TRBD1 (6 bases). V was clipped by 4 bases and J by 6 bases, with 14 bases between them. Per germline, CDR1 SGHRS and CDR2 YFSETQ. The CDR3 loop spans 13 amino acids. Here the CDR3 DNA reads TGCGCCAGCAGCATTGACAGGAACGGCGAGCAGTACTTC. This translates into CASSIDRNGEQYF.

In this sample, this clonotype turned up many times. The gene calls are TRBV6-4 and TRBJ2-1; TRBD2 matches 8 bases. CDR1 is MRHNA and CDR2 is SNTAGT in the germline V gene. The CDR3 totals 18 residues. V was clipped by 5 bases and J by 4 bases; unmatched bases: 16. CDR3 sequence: CASSPEGILAGAYNEQFF. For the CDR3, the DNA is TGTGCCAGCAGTCCCGAGGGAATTCTAGCGGGCGCATACAATGAGCAGTTCTTC.

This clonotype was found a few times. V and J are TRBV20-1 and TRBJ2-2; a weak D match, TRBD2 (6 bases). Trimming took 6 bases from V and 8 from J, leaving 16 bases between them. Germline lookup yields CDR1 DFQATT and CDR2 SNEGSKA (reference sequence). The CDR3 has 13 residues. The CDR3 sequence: CSAGLTEAGELFF. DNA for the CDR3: TGCAGTGCCGGACTAACCGAGGCGGGGGAGCTGTTTTTT.

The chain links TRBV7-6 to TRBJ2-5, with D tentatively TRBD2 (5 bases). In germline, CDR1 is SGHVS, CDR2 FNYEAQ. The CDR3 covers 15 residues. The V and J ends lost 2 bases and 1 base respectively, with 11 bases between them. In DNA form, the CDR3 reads TGTGCCAGCAGCTTAAGTAGCGCCCCCCAAGAGACCCAGTACTTC. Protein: CASSLSSAPQETQYF. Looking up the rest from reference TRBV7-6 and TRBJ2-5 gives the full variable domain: GAGVSQSPRYKVTKRGQDVALRCDPISGHVSLYWYRQALGQGPEFLTYFNYEAQQDKSGLPNDRFSAERPEGSISTLTIQRTEQRDSAMYRCASSLSSAPQETQYFGPGTRLLVL.

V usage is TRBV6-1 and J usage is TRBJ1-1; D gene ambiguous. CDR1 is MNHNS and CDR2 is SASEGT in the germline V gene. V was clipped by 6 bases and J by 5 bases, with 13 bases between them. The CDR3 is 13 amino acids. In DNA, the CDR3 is TGTGCCAGCAGACGGGTCATGGTAACTGAAGCTTTCTTT. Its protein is CASRRVMVTEAFF.

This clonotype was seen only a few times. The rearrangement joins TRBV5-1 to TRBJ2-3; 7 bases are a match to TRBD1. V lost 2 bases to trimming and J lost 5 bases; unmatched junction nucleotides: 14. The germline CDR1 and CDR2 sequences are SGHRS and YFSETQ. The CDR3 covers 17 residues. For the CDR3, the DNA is TGCGCCAGCAGCTTACTCCCAACAGGGGATCGTGGAGATACGCAGTATTTT. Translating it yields CASSLLPTGDRGDTQYF.

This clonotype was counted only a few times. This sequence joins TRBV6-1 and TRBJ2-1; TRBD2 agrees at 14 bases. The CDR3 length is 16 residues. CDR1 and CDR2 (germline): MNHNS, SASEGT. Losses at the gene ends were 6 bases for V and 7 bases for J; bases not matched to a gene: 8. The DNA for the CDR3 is TGTGCCAGCAGACCGACTAGCGGGGGGGCCAGAAATGAGCAGTTCTTC. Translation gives CASRPTSGGARNEQFF.

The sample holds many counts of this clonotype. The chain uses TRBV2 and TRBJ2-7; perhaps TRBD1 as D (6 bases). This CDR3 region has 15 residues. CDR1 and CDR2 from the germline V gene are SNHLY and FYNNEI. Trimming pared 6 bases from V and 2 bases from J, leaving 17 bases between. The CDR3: CASSSGTLGPYEQYF. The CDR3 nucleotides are TGTGCCAGCAGCTCCGGGACATTGGGTCCCTACGAGCAGTACTTC.

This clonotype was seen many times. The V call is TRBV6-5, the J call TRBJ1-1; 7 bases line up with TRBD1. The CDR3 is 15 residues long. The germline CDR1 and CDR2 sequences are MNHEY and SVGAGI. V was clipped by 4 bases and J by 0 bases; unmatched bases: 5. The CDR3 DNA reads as TGTGCCAGCAGTTTCCCGGGACAGCTGAACACTGAAGCTTTCTTT. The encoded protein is CASSFPGQLNTEAFF.

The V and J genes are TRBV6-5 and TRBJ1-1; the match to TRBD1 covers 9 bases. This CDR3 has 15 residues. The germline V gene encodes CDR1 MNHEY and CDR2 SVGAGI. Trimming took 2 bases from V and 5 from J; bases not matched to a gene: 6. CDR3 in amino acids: CASSYAGQGFTEAFF. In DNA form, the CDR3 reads TGTGCCAGCAGTTACGCCGGACAGGGGTTTACTGAAGCTTTCTTT.

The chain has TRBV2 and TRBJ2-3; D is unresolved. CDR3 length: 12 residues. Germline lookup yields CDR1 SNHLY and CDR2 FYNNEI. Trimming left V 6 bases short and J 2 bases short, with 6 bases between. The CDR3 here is CASRVLTDTQYF. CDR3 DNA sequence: TGTGCCAGCAGAGTCCTCACAGATACGCAGTATTTT.